Each of the 29 T cell receptor beta chains below was sequenced from the same sample in a study of regulatory T cells in long-lasting Graves disease. The time point: persistent/refractory GD, antithyroid drugs over 5 years with positive TRAb. RNA from PBMCs was the source of the TCR library. The TCR beta library used iRepertoire HTBI primers with Arm-PCR amplification of CDR3. One entry per CDR3 protein results from TCRdb running MiXCR on the multiplex PCR reads. The sample includes about 430,000 distinct CDR3 sequences, roughly a fifth of them seen just once. This material consisted of peripheral blood mononuclear cells (PBMCs), taken when the disease was refractory, from a patient treated with antithyroid drugs. The receptors here all came from a female donor with Graves disease.

This clonotype was detected many times. The chain carries TRBV10-3 and TRBJ2-4; D is ambiguous. The CDR3 spans 15 residues. CDR1 is ENHRY, CDR2 SYGVKD, per germline. Trimming pared 3 bases from V and 2 bases from J, leaving 11 bases between. This CDR3 is CAISEPLETKNIQYF. The CDR3 DNA is TGTGCCATCAGTGAACCCCTAGAAACCAAAAACATTCAGTACTTC.

The chain combines TRBV20-1 with TRBJ2-7; D is perhaps TRBD1 (6 bases). Germline values: CDR1 DFQATT, CDR2 SNEGSKA (reference sequence). The length of the CDR3 is 16 residues. Deletions cut 1 base from V and 1 base from J, with 17 bases between. As DNA, the CDR3 is TGCAGTGCTAGAGGTCTACACTTGGACAGATCCTACGAGCAGTACTTC. This gives the protein CSARGLHLDRSYEQYF.

The sample holds a few counts of this clonotype. The rearrangement links TRBV20-1 to TRBJ2-7, with 12 positions matching TRBD2. Germline lookup yields CDR1 DFQATT and CDR2 SNEGSKA (reference sequence). Unmatched junction bases numbered 3, after V lost 0 bases and J lost 3 bases. The CDR3 has 15 residues. This CDR3 is CSAREPTSGSYEQYF. DNA for the CDR3: TGCAGTGCTAGAGAACCGACTAGCGGGAGCTACGAGCAGTACTTC.

This clonotype appeared a few times. The CDR3 loop is CASTEAGGAGEQYF. The CDR3 nucleotides are TGTGCCAGCACCGAAGCGGGAGGAGCTGGCGAGCAGTACTTC. The chain uses TRBV3-1 and TRBJ2-7; 9 bases map to TRBD2. CDR1 LGHDT and CDR2 YNNKEL come from the germline V gene (reference sequence). V lost 7 bases to trimming and J lost 6 bases; unmatched junction nucleotides: 10. There are 14 residues in the CDR3.

The chain is built from TRBV28 and TRBJ2-7; the match to TRBD2 covers 8 bases. The CDR3 loop spans 14 amino acids. The J segment lost 3 bases and the V segment lost 3 bases, leaving 4 bases of the junction unmatched. CDR1 is MDHEN and CDR2 is SYDVKM in the germline V gene. The CDR3 loop reads CASSFLSGGYEQYF. The CDR3 DNA follows: TGTGCCAGCAGTTTTTTGAGCGGGGGCTACGAGCAGTACTTC. Complete variable domain (other parts from reference TRBV28 and TRBJ2-7): DVKVTQSSRYLVKRTGEKVFLECVQDMDHENMFWYRQDPGLGLRLIYFSYDVKMKEKGDIPEGYSVSREKKERFSLILESASTNQTSMYLCASSFLSGGYEQYFGPGTRLTVT.

This sequence joins TRBV15 and TRBJ2-1; D is ambiguous. Germline V gene lookup returns CDR1 LNHNV and CDR2 YYDKDF (reference sequence). This CDR3 has 12 amino acids. V dropped 1 base and J dropped 8 bases, with 6 bases sitting between them. The CDR3 sequence is CATSRGYDEQFF. As DNA, the CDR3 is TGTGCCACCAGCAGAGGTTACGATGAGCAGTTCTTC.

This clonotype showed up just a few times. A much larger clone lies one base from this, so it may be a read error. The rearrangement links TRBV13 to TRBJ2-7; 7 nucleotides align to TRBD1. The CDR3 consists of 15 residues. Germline loops: CDR1 PRHDT, CDR2 FYEKMQ (reference sequence). In DNA form, the CDR3 reads TGTGCCAGCAGCTTAAATTTTGCAGGGGGACGAGAGCAGTGCTTC. Its translation: CASSLNFAGGREQCF. The variable domain in full, completed from reference TRBV13 and TRBJ2-7, reads AAGVIQSPRHLIKEKRETATLKCYPIPRHDTVYWYQQGPGQDPQFLISFYEKMQSDKGSIPDRFSAQQFSDYHSELNMSSLELGDSALYFCASSLNFAGGREQCFGPGTRLTVT.

This clonotype was seen only a few times. This rearrangement joins TRBV19 to TRBJ2-7, with 8 bases identical to TRBD2. Germline assignment: CDR1 LNHDA and CDR2 SQIVND (reference sequence). The J segment lost 4 bases and the V segment lost 6 bases, leaving 11 bases of the junction unmatched. This CDR3 is 15 amino acids long. The CDR3 spells CASSPSTSGTYEQYF. CDR3 nucleotides: TGTGCCAGTAGCCCCTCCACTAGCGGAACTTACGAGCAGTACTTC.

This clonotype was seen more than once but under ten times. The chain is built from TRBV20-1 and TRBJ2-6; 8 nucleotides match TRBD1. Germline trimming cut 0 bases from V and 0 bases from J; bases unmatched to any gene: 7. The CDR3 extends over 18 amino acids. Germline V gene lookup returns CDR1 DFQATT and CDR2 SNEGSKA (reference sequence). The CDR3 coding sequence is TGCAGTGCTAGAGAGACGGGACAGGAAAGCTCTGGGGCCAACGTCCTGACTTTC. It is translated as CSARETGQESSGANVLTF.

This chain joins TRBV3-1 and TRBJ2-2; 9 bases agree with TRBD2. J gave up 6 bases and V 4 bases, and 15 bases lay outside the gene matches. There are 18 residues in the CDR3. CDR1 LGHDT and CDR2 YNNKEL come from the germline V gene (reference sequence). The DNA for the CDR3 is TGTGCCAGCAGCCCAAATAACCCAGCGGGAGGCGGAGCCGGGGAGCTGTTTTTT. Amino acids: CASSPNNPAGGGAGELFF. Variable domain in full (rest from reference TRBV3-1 and TRBJ2-2): DTAVSQTPKYLVTQMGNDKSIKCEQNLGHDTMYWYKQDSKKFLKIMFSYNNKELIINETVPNRFSPKSPDKAHLNLHINSLELGDSAVYFCASSPNNPAGGGAGELFFGEGSRLTVL.

This clonotype was observed at least ten times. The J gene is TRBJ1-1, the V gene TRBV7-8, with D uncertain. Germline CDR1 and CDR2: SGHVS and FQNEAQ. V was clipped by 5 bases and J by 9 bases, with 16 bases between them. The CDR3 is made up of 13 amino acids. The CDR3 bases are TGTGCCAGCAGCGGCGGCAGCAGCCACCAAGCTTTCTTT. Protein: CASSGGSSHQAFF.

V gene TRBV12-3 or TRBV12-4 combines with J gene TRBJ2-5, with 9 bases that match TRBD1. Trimming cost V 6 bases and J 1 base; bases outside gene matches: 9. There are 16 residues in the CDR3. The CDR3 nucleotides read TGTGCCAGCAGCTCCGGATGGGGACAGGGCCAAGAGACCCAGTACTTC. Its translation: CASSSGWGQGQETQYF.

This clonotype has a count of ten or more. This rearrangement joins TRBV28 to TRBJ2-7, with D possibly matching TRBD2 (6 bases). V dropped 3 bases and J dropped 2 bases, with 14 bases sitting between them. Germline V lookup: CDR1 MDHEN, CDR2 SYDVKM. CDR3 length: 15 residues. The CDR3 region has the DNA TGTGCCAGCAGTTTTGTAAACGGGGGAGCCTACGAGCAGTACTTC. Translating gives CASSFVNGGAYEQYF. The full variable domain, its missing parts supplied by reference TRBV28 and TRBJ2-7, is DVKVTQSSRYLVKRTGEKVFLECVQDMDHENMFWYRQDPGLGLRLIYFSYDVKMKEKGDIPEGYSVSREKKERFSLILESASTNQTSMYLCASSFVNGGAYEQYFGPGTRLTVT.

This clonotype was detected ten times or more. This rearrangement joins TRBV28 to TRBJ1-5; D remains unclear. CDR3 length: 14 amino acids. V lost 2 bases, J lost 5 bases, and 10 bases lay in between. Germline V CDR1 and CDR2: MDHEN, SYDVKM. The CDR3 loop reads CASSLRGVYQPQHF. The CDR3 DNA is TGTGCCAGCAGTTTAAGAGGTGTTTATCAGCCCCAGCATTTT.

At least ten counts were recorded for this clonotype. The chain has TRBV6-1 and TRBJ2-7; TRBD2 matches at 10 bases. CDR3 length equals 14 residues. Germline trimming cut 6 bases from V and 4 bases from J; bases unmatched to any gene: 6. Germline-derived CDR1 and CDR2 are MNHNS and SASEGT. CDR3 sequence: CASRQREGLYEQYF. The CDR3 nucleotides are TGTGCCAGCAGACAGCGGGAGGGCCTTTACGAGCAGTACTTC.

The sample holds many counts of this clonotype. This chain connects TRBV28 to TRBJ1-1; D unresolved. Trimming removed 4 bases from V and 4 bases from J, with 4 bases in between. This CDR3 has 11 residues. CDR1 is MDHEN and CDR2 is SYDVKM in the germline V gene. In DNA, the CDR3 is TGTGCCAGCAGTTGGGCCACTGAAGCTTTCTTT. This translates into CASSWATEAFF.

This clonotype was found many times. The V gene is TRBV18, the J gene TRBJ2-5; 7 nucleotides line up with TRBD1. Germline V gene data show CDR1 as KGHSH and CDR2 as LQKENI. J gave up 1 base and V 6 bases, and 8 bases lay outside the gene matches. The CDR3 covers 15 residues. The DNA for the CDR3 is TGTGCCAGCTCGCCCCCGGGACAGCCCCAAGAGACCCAGTACTTC. Translated: CASSPPGQPQETQYF.

The chain links TRBV28 to TRBJ2-2; D not resolved. Germline loops: CDR1 MDHEN, CDR2 SYDVKM. This CDR3 is built from 12 residues. V lost 5 bases and J 9 bases, leaving 10 bases between the germline ends. The CDR3: CASSPQSRELFF. DNA for the CDR3: TGTGCCAGCAGTCCCCAATCCAGGGAGCTGTTTTTT.

This clonotype showed up just a few times. V is TRBV12-3 or TRBV12-4 and J is TRBJ2-7, with D perhaps matching TRBD1 or TRBD2 (5 bases each). The CDR3 sequence is 15 residues long. V gave up 5 bases and J gave up 3 bases, with 17 bases separating them. The CDR3 DNA reads as TGTGCCAGCAGTCCACGGGAAAAAGGGGACTACGAGCAGTACTTC. Translation gives CASSPREKGDYEQYF.

This clonotype was detected only a few times. The chain uses TRBV28 and TRBJ2-3, with TRBD2 identical over 10 bases. The CDR3 length is 17 residues. CDR1 is MDHEN, CDR2 SYDVKM, per germline. V shed 6 bases and J 1 base; nucleotides not matched to a gene: 10. The CDR3 protein is CASRGPIGTSGTDTQYF. The CDR3, as DNA: TGTGCCAGCAGGGGCCCGATCGGGACTAGCGGCACAGATACGCAGTATTTT. Using reference TRBV28 and TRBJ2-3 for the parts outside the CDR3, the full variable domain is DVKVTQSSRYLVKRTGEKVFLECVQDMDHENMFWYRQDPGLGLRLIYFSYDVKMKEKGDIPEGYSVSREKKERFSLILESASTNQTSMYLCASRGPIGTSGTDTQYFGPGTRLTVL.

At least ten counts were recorded for this clonotype. The chain couples TRBV28 to TRBJ2-5, with D perhaps matching TRBD2 (6 bases). This CDR3 contains 14 residues. V gave up 5 bases and J gave up 3 bases, with 13 bases separating them. Germline values: CDR1 MDHEN, CDR2 SYDVKM. The CDR3 nucleotides read TGTGCCAGCAGTGCAGCGGGCGGTGAAGAGACCCAGTACTTC. It translates to CASSAAGGEETQYF.

The chain uses TRBV29-1 and TRBJ2-3; possible D gene TRBD2, 5 bases. Germline V gene data show CDR1 as SQVTM and CDR2 as ANQGSEA. V gave up 0 bases and J gave up 10 bases, with 17 bases separating them. This CDR3 contains 14 residues. The CDR3 DNA follows: TGCAGCGTTGAAGATCTGGGTGAGGGAGCCGCGCAGTATTTT. This gives the protein CSVEDLGEGAAQYF.

This clonotype came up a few times. The CDR3 region has the DNA TGTGCCAGCACTCGCCGGGACAGGGCTACCACGAAGCAGTTCTTC. This translates into CASTRRDRATTKQFF. This rearrangement joins TRBV28 to TRBJ2-1; 9 bases map to TRBD1. CDR1 and CDR2 (germline): MDHEN, SYDVKM. CDR3 length: 15 amino acids. V trimming: 7 bases; J trimming: 11 bases; junction bases outside the gene matches: 15.

Comment on this clonotype: A read error may produce the germline difference seen at one junction end. The rearrangement uses TRBV2 and TRBJ1-5; a possible D gene is TRBD1 (5 bases). This CDR3 has 15 residues. The germline V gene has CDR1 SNHLY and CDR2 FYNNEI. The CDR3 DNA reads TGTGCCACCAGTGAGTCAGCGGGGCAGGGTCAGCCCCGGCATTTT. Protein: CATSESAGQGQPRHF.

The rearrangement uses TRBV5-4 and TRBJ1-1; D possibly corresponds to TRBD1 (6 bases). V was cut by 0 bases and J by 7 bases, with 16 bases left in between. Per the germline V gene, CDR1 is SGHNT and CDR2 is YYREEE (reference sequence). The CDR3 covers 15 residues. This chain's CDR3 is CASSLGGGGVGEAFF. Written as DNA, the CDR3 is TGTGCCAGCAGCTTGGGGGGGGGGGGCGTTGGTGAAGCTTTCTTT.

The chain combines TRBV28 with TRBJ2-7; 9 bases fit TRBD1. Trimming removed 2 bases from V and 3 bases from J; junction bases left unmatched: 5. The V gene's germline CDR1 is MDHEN and CDR2 SYDVKM. This CDR3 spans 15 amino acids. The CDR3 nucleotides are TGTGCCAGCAGTTTAGGCCCGACAGGGGGCTACGAGCAGTACTTC. Protein product: CASSLGPTGGYEQYF. Full variable domain (outside the CDR3, taken from reference TRBV28 and TRBJ2-7): DVKVTQSSRYLVKRTGEKVFLECVQDMDHENMFWYRQDPGLGLRLIYFSYDVKMKEKGDIPEGYSVSREKKERFSLILESASTNQTSMYLCASSLGPTGGYEQYFGPGTRLTVT.

This clonotype showed up many times. The chain links TRBV12-3 or TRBV12-4 to TRBJ2-7, with D maybe TRBD2 (5 bases). This CDR3 has 14 residues. V lost 2 bases and J 5 bases, leaving 13 bases between the germline ends. The CDR3 region is CASSLSPGSHEQYF. CDR3 nucleotides: TGTGCCAGCAGTTTAAGTCCGGGGTCCCACGAGCAGTACTTC.

The chain combines TRBV7-6 with TRBJ1-2; no reliable D call. The CDR3 is 13 residues long. Per germline, CDR1 SGHVS and CDR2 FNYEAQ. Trimming left V 1 base short and J 1 base short, with 4 bases between. The CDR3 is CASSLENNYGYTF. Written as DNA, the CDR3 is TGTGCCAGCAGCTTAGAAAATAACTATGGCTACACCTTC.

This clonotype has ten or more counts. The V gene is TRBV28, the J gene TRBJ1-6; 9 nucleotides line up with TRBD1. Germline V gene data show CDR1 as MDHEN and CDR2 as SYDVKM. There are 14 residues in the CDR3. V lost 3 bases to trimming and J lost 9 bases; unmatched junction nucleotides: 3. CDR3 coding DNA: TGTGCCAGCAGTTTCGGGACAGGGTTTTCACCCCTCCACTTT. This encodes CASSFGTGFSPLHF.